This TCR beta chain was identified in a study of post-analysis software for immune sequencing data. Study conclusions and caveats: Batch-matched samples strongly co-clustered by F measure. Patients had higher frequencies than controls of four to six TRBV segments, including TRBV5-6, TRBV5-1 and TRBV20-1. Relative to controls, patients with multiple sclerosis showed significantly lower normalized Chao1 diversity.

About this clonotype: Antigen: not known.

This CDR3 spans 15 amino acids. Germline CDR1 and CDR2: DFQATT and SNEGSKA (reference sequence). With 2 bases removed from V and 4 bases from J, the gap between germline ends came to 16 bases. Unique molecular identifiers were carried by the TCR beta cDNA libraries. Approximately 500,000 cDNA molecules were obtained from about 1 to 10 million T cells. From the PCR reads, TCRdb called clonotypes with MiXCR, one entry per CDR3 protein. This table holds roughly 800,000 distinct CDR3 sequences, roughly 50% found once. The receptor was derived from a girl aged 10 to 17 with multiple sclerosis. The gene calls are TRBV20-1 and TRBJ2-3; D may match TRBD1 or TRBD2 (7 bases each). The sequenced material came from blood. The CDR3 DNA follows: TGCAGTGCTAGACAACGCAGGGGGGGCGCAGATACGCAGTATTTT. Its translation: CSARQRRGGADTQYF.